The 10 T cell receptor beta chains below were found in one sample sequenced in a study of T-cell reconstitution after alpha-beta-depleted transplantation in children. The TCRbeta library was prepared with unique molecular identifiers. TCRdb redid the calling of the PCR reads with MiXCR, one entry per CDR3 protein. The sample includes 200,000 to 300,000 distinct CDR3 sequences, 9.5% to 15% of them seen just once. This specimen consisted of PBMCs from the stem cell graft donor, obtained from the stem cell graft. These receptors came from a human donor who donated a stem cell graft to a child with acute lymphoblastic leukemia.

This clonotype was observed many times. The V gene is TRBV7-6, the J gene TRBJ1-1, with D possibly matching TRBD1 (5 bases). V was pared by 4 bases and J by 3 bases, with 18 bases between. This CDR3 is 16 amino acids long. In germline, CDR1 is SGHVS, CDR2 FNYEAQ. CDR3 amino acids: CASSSHPDSAYTEAFF. Here the CDR3 DNA reads TGTGCCAGCAGCTCTCACCCCGACAGTGCCTACACTGAAGCTTTCTTT.

This clonotype has a count of ten or more. The V and J genes are TRBV6-5 and TRBJ2-2; D possibly matches TRBD1 or TRBD2 (5 bases each). The V end was cut by 6 bases, the J end by 7 bases, with 24 bases between. The CDR3 sequence is 17 residues long. From germline, CDR1 is MNHEY and CDR2 SVGAGI. CDR3: CASSPLGRSRKGGELFF. The CDR3 DNA follows: TGTGCCAGCAGCCCTTTGGGACGTTCGAGGAAGGGCGGGGAGCTGTTTTTT.

This clonotype was picked up a small number of times. The chain employs TRBV4-2 and TRBJ2-7; D is perhaps TRBD2 (6 bases). This CDR3 region has 17 residues. The V end lost 0 bases, the J end lost 3 bases, and 18 bases lay between the germline ends. The V gene's germline CDR1 is LGHNA and CDR2 YNFKEQ. The CDR3 spells CASSQEPEGAEHYEQYF. For the CDR3, the DNA is TGTGCCAGCAGCCAAGAACCGGAGGGAGCGGAGCACTACGAGCAGTACTTC.

V usage is TRBV20-1 and J usage is TRBJ2-3, with TRBD2 identical over 7 bases. From germline, CDR1 is DFQATT and CDR2 SNEGSKA (reference sequence). The CDR3 extends over 14 amino acids. V dropped 1 base and J dropped 1; count of bases not matched to a gene: 2. The CDR3 nucleotides read TGCAGTGCTAGAGCGGGGGGACGCACAGATACGCAGTATTTT. It encodes CSARAGGRTDTQYF.

Many counts were recorded for this clonotype. The chain combines TRBV27 with TRBJ1-1; no reliable D call. This CDR3 has 14 residues. Germline CDR1 is MNHEY and CDR2 is SMNVEV (reference sequence). Trimming cost V 0 bases and J 7 bases, with 12 bases left between them. CDR3 sequence reads: CASSLSHFALEAFF. CDR3 bases: TGTGCCAGCAGTTTATCTCATTTCGCTCTTGAAGCTTTCTTT.

This clonotype was found many times. The CDR3 region is CSASLPGRMILGSYNEQFF. CDR3 coding DNA: TGCAGTGCTAGTTTACCGGGACGGATGATCCTAGGCTCCTACAATGAGCAGTTCTTC. V and J are TRBV20-1 and TRBJ2-1; the D gene could be TRBD1 or TRBD2 (5 bases each). This CDR3 has 19 amino acids. Trimming took off 3 bases at V and 0 bases at J, with 24 bases between the two ends. Germline CDR1 and CDR2: DFQATT and SNEGSKA (reference sequence).

This clonotype turned up a few times. This chain connects TRBV7-9 to TRBJ2-6, with no clear D. V lost 4 bases to trimming and J lost 6 bases, with 16 bases between them. The CDR3 sequence is 16 residues long. CDR1 and CDR2 from the germline V gene are SEHNR and FQNEAQ (reference sequence). The CDR3 DNA reads as TGTGCCAGCAGCTCATCGGTCCAGCAGGAGGCCAACGTCCTGACTTTC. It codes for CASSSSVQQEANVLTF.

As concerns this clonotype: A read error may be the cause here, since a much bigger clone is one base away. The rearrangement links TRBV10-3 to TRBJ2-7, with 10 bases lining up with TRBD2. The germline V gene encodes CDR1 ENHRY and CDR2 SYGVKD. The CDR3 totals 14 residues. V lost 6 bases and J lost 2; bases outside the gene matches: 4. CDR3: CAISQTSGPYEQYF. The CDR3 DNA follows: TGTGCCATCAGCCAGACTAGCGGGCCCTACGAGCAGTACTTC.

Ten or more counts support this clonotype. The J gene is TRBJ1-5, the V gene TRBV27; the D is unclear. Trimming shortened V by 5 bases and J by 1 base, and 9 bases separated the two germline ends. Germline-derived CDR1 and CDR2 are MNHEY and SMNVEV (reference sequence). This CDR3 is built from 14 residues. Here the CDR3 reads CASSPSGSNQPQHF. CDR3 in DNA: TGTGCCAGCAGTCCCTCCGGGAGCAATCAGCCCCAGCATTTT.

This clonotype appeared many times. The J gene is TRBJ2-7, the V gene TRBV12-3 or TRBV12-4; either TRBD1 or TRBD2 may supply D (5 bases each). The CDR3 consists of 15 residues. V lost 4 bases to trimming and J lost 0 bases, with 13 bases between them. Here the CDR3 DNA reads TGTGCCAGCAGTTCGACGGGACGGAACTCCTACGAGCAGTACTTC. This codes for CASSSTGRNSYEQYF.